This passage covers 18 T cell receptor beta chains from one sample sequenced in a study of shared clonotypes between healthy human individuals. Assay used: immunoSEQ multiplex PCR; TCRdb lists only in-frame clones, some missing. The sample carries about 2.4 million clones, approximately 90% recorded once. Sequencing was done on a sample of naive CD4+ T cells sorted from blood. Subset meaning: CD45RA+ positively selected. The receptors derive from a man aged 18 to 35 in good health.

The chain has TRBV30 and TRBJ1-5; 10 bases match TRBD1. Trimming cost V 2 bases and J 6 bases; bases outside gene matches: 10. The CDR3 is 16 residues long. Germline V gene sequence: CDR1 GTSNPN, CDR2 SVGIG (reference sequence). CDR3 residues: CAWSSTGTGVGQPQHF. The DNA of the CDR3 is TGTGCCTGGAGTTCGACCGGGACAGGGGTAGGTCAGCCCCAGCATTTT.

Turning to this clone: No conserved phenylalanine or tryptophan is present at the end of the CDR3, so a read error is the likely explanation. Because the CDR3's place on the DNA is in doubt, the DNA is left out and the CDR3 is given as listed by TCRdb. This chain links TRBV6-6 with TRBJ2-6; the table calls TRBD1, which could not be checked here. The CDR3 is 9 residues long, ends included. CDR1 is MNHNY, CDR2 SVGAGI, per germline (reference sequence). CDR3 loop: CASSCGPLP.

The gene calls are TRBV9 and TRBJ2-2; perhaps TRBD1 as D (6 bases). Germline V gene data show CDR1 as SGDLS and CDR2 as YYNGEE. The CDR3 has 15 residues. The ends were cut back, 4 bases at V and 0 bases at J, with 10 bases in the middle. The CDR3 nucleotides read TGTGCCAGCAGCCCCACAGGGACGAACACCGGGGAGCTGTTTTTT. Residues: CASSPTGTNTGELFF.

This clone came up once. The chain combines TRBV5-1 with TRBJ1-3, with TRBD1 matching 8 bases. The V and J ends lost 4 bases and 5 bases, in that order; junction bases with no gene match: 5. Germline CDR1 and CDR2: SGHRS and YFSETQ. The CDR3 spans 14 residues. The CDR3 sequence: CASSTTGVRNTIYF. CDR3 in DNA: TGCGCCAGCAGCACGACAGGGGTTAGAAACACCATATATTTT.

The gene calls are TRBV19 and TRBJ1-6; D uncertain. V was pared by 5 bases and J by 7 bases, with 9 bases between. From germline, CDR1 is LNHDA and CDR2 SQIVND (reference sequence). This CDR3 comprises 13 residues. The CDR3, as DNA: TGTGCCAGTAGTGCTTCAGTGAATTCACCCCTCCACTTT. This codes for CASSASVNSPLHF.

On this clone: This sample also contains other DNA sequences that code for the same CDR3. The V and J genes are TRBV7-2 and TRBJ2-1; 7 bases are a match to TRBD2. With 1 base clipped from V and 6 bases from J, the junction kept 3 bases outside the gene matches. The CDR3 totals 14 residues. Germline V gene lookup returns CDR1 SGHTA and CDR2 FQGNSA. The CDR3 DNA is TGTGCCAGCAGCTTAGGCCCGGGGGGCAATGAGCAGTTCTTC. Protein sequence: CASSLGPGGNEQFF.

The V and J genes are TRBV19 and TRBJ1-5; no clear D gene. Germline CDR1 reads LNHDA; CDR2 reads SQIVND (reference sequence). The CDR3 runs 13 residues. V gave up 6 bases and J gave up 6 bases, with 12 bases separating them. CDR3 sequence: CASSVIMGQPQHF. CDR3 sequence (DNA): TGTGCCAGTAGCGTAATAATGGGTCAGCCCCAGCATTTT.

J is TRBJ1-1 and V is TRBV10-1; D possibly corresponds to TRBD1 (5 bases). This CDR3 has 14 residues. The germline CDR1 and CDR2 sequences are WNHNN and SYGVQD (reference sequence). V lost 3 bases to trimming and J lost 1 base, with 9 bases between them. The CDR3 DNA follows: TGCGCCAGCAGTGAAGACAGAGCGAACACTGAAGCTTTCTTT. This gives the protein CASSEDRANTEAFF.

The chain uses TRBV15 and TRBJ1-5; no firm D call. The CDR3 extends over 16 amino acids. V gave up 3 bases and J gave up 6 bases, with 18 bases separating them. Germline CDR1 is LNHNV and CDR2 is YYDKDF (reference sequence). The CDR3 bases are TGTGCCACCAGCAGTCTCTCGGGAGGTCCCCGTCAGCCCCAGCATTTT. Translation gives CATSSLSGGPRQPQHF.

This clone was observed a few times. The genes are TRBV6-1 and TRBJ1-2; a weak D match, TRBD1 (5 bases). With 9 bases removed from V and 13 bases from J, the gap between germline ends came to 27 bases. The CDR3 is 14 residues long. The germline gives CDR1 MNHNS, CDR2 SASEGT. The CDR3 DNA follows: TGTGCCAGTAGCTCAGGGCAGCCGGAGACCAGGATCACCTTC. This translates into CASSSGQPETRITF.

This rearrangement joins TRBV28 to TRBJ2-5; 9 bases fit TRBD1. Germline values: CDR1 MDHEN, CDR2 SYDVKM. The CDR3 extends over 14 amino acids. The V gene end was trimmed by 5 bases and the J gene end by 6 bases; junction bases not matched to a gene: 7. CDR3 nucleotide sequence: TGTGCCAGCAGTCTAACAGGGGGCTCAAAGACCCAGTACTTC. It encodes CASSLTGGSKTQYF.

The chain employs TRBV19 and TRBJ2-3; the D is unclear. V dropped 3 bases and J dropped 5 bases, with 9 bases sitting between them. The CDR3 runs to 13 residues. Germline V gives CDR1 LNHDA, CDR2 SQIVND (reference sequence). The CDR3 DNA is TGTGCCAGTAGTATGTCTTGGGTAGATACGCAGTATTTT. This codes for CASSMSWVDTQYF.

V gene TRBV5-1 combines with J gene TRBJ2-5; unclear D gene. Deletions cut 0 bases from V and 5 bases from J, with 14 bases between. The CDR3 runs to 15 residues. Germline V gives CDR1 SGHRS, CDR2 YFSETQ. The CDR3 nucleotides read TGCGCCAGCAGCTTGGAGGCTAACCGGGTGGAGACCCAGTACTTC. This gives the protein CASSLEANRVETQYF.

V usage is TRBV18 and J usage is TRBJ1-6, with D uncertain. Trimming removed 4 bases at V and 7 bases at J, with 8 bases between. The CDR3 covers 13 residues. In germline, CDR1 is KGHSH, CDR2 LQKENI. Written as DNA, the CDR3 is TGTGCCAGCTCACGGGGAGGGAATTCACCCCTCCACTTT. It translates to CASSRGGNSPLHF.

This clone was recorded once. The chain combines TRBV15 with TRBJ1-4, with D possibly matching TRBD1 (5 bases). This CDR3 comprises 18 residues. The V end lost 5 bases, the J end lost 0 bases, and 19 bases lay between the germline ends. Germline V gene lookup returns CDR1 LNHNV and CDR2 YYDKDF (reference sequence). The CDR3 region has the DNA TGTGCCACCAGCTCCCAACTTTTGGGGGGGGCAACTAATGAAAAACTGTTTTTT. Translated: CATSSQLLGGATNEKLFF.

This clone occurred once. In the same sample, other DNA sequences code for this CDR3. The gene calls are TRBV10-3 and TRBJ1-5; TRBD1 might be the D (5 bases). The length of the CDR3 is 14 residues. Germline loops: CDR1 ENHRY, CDR2 SYGVKD. V lost 3 bases, J lost 4 bases, and 10 bases lay in between. CDR3 nucleotides: TGTGCCATCAGTGAAGGGCAGGGAAATCAGCCCCAGCATTTT. Translation gives CAISEGQGNQPQHF.

This clone occurred a few times. The CDR3 loop is CASTIRGQGSLLAKNIQYF. In nucleotides, the CDR3 is TGTGCCAGCACTATTAGGGGACAGGGTTCGCTTCTAGCCAAAAACATTCAGTACTTC. The chain has TRBV27 and TRBJ2-4; the match to TRBD1 covers 9 bases. Trimming cost V 7 bases and J 0 bases; bases outside gene matches: 16. Germline V gene data show CDR1 as MNHEY and CDR2 as SMNVEV (reference sequence). The CDR3 extends over 19 amino acids.

This chain connects TRBV11-2 to TRBJ2-1; TRBD1 might be the D (5 bases). V shed 1 base and J shed 0 bases, with 7 bases lying between them. The CDR3 sequence is 15 residues long. Germline V gene data show CDR1 as SGHAT and CDR2 as FQNNGV. This CDR3 reads CASSLAGFSYNEQFF. Here the CDR3 DNA reads TGTGCCAGCAGCTTAGCAGGGTTCTCCTACAATGAGCAGTTCTTC.